A single sample gave rise to the 14 T cell receptor beta chains below, sequenced in a study of blood T cell repertoires in COVID-19. The table came from immunoSEQ multiplex PCR; TCRdb's copy has only in-frame clones and leaves some out. In the table there are a few hundred thousand clones, approximately 88% of which are singletons. Material: PBMCs or T cells enriched from blood (not recorded which). Source of these receptors: a woman aged 18 to 35 who had recovered from COVID-19.

This chain joins TRBV10-3 and TRBJ2-3; a weak D match, TRBD2 (5 bases). CDR1 and CDR2 from the germline V gene are ENHRY and SYGVKD. V was clipped by 8 bases and J by 1 base, with 7 bases between them. The CDR3 length is 12 residues. CDR3 residues: CAIAEGTDTQYF. The CDR3 nucleotides read TGTGCCATCGCGGAGGGCACAGATACGCAGTATTTT.

The chain is built from TRBV5-1 and TRBJ1-1; maybe TRBD1 (5 bases). The germline gives CDR1 SGHRS, CDR2 YFSETQ. The CDR3 sequence is 17 residues long. In DNA, the CDR3 is TGCGCGGATCTATGGGTTGGGGCGTCGCATACGGACACTGAAGCTTTCTTT. Its translation is CADLWVGASHTDTEAFF. Complete variable domain (other parts from reference TRBV5-1 and TRBJ1-1): KAGVTQTPRYLIKTRGQQVTLSCSPISGHRSVSWYQQTPGQGLQFLFEYFSETQRNKGNFPGRFSGRQFSNSRSEMNVSTLELGDSALYLCADLWVGASHTDTEAFFGQGTRLTVV.

The chain uses TRBV28 and TRBJ2-2; tentative D call: TRBD1 (6 bases). The CDR3 has 14 residues. Germline V gene lookup returns CDR1 MDHEN and CDR2 SYDVKM. V lost 5 bases and J 7 bases, leaving 14 bases between the germline ends. CDR3 DNA sequence: TGTGCCAGCAGTAGCTGGGGGCAGGGCGGGGAGCTGTTTTTT. Protein sequence: CASSSWGQGGELFF.

The chain recombines TRBV24-1 with TRBJ2-1; TRBD1 matches 10 bases. CDR1 KGHDR and CDR2 SFDVKD come from the germline V gene. The CDR3 loop spans 15 amino acids. The J segment lost 6 bases and the V segment lost 4 bases, leaving 5 bases of the junction unmatched. CDR3 sequence: CATSERQGARNEQFF. CDR3 nucleotides: TGTGCCACCAGTGAAAGACAGGGGGCGCGCAATGAGCAGTTCTTC.

V and J are TRBV29-1 and TRBJ1-2, with a possible D match to TRBD1 (6 bases). The CDR3 contains 11 residues. The V end lost 7 bases, the J end lost 6 bases, and 12 bases lay between the germline ends. Looked up from germline, CDR1 is SQVTM and CDR2 is ANQGSEA. The CDR3, as DNA: TGCAGCGCCCGCAGGGGTCATGGCTACACCTTC. Protein sequence: CSARRGHGYTF.

The V call is TRBV4-1, the J call TRBJ1-1; 7 positions agree with TRBD1. The CDR3 totals 18 residues. The germline gives CDR1 MGHRA, CDR2 YSYEKL. V shed 1 base, J shed 4 bases, and the junction held 15 bases outside the gene matches. CDR3 sequence: CASSQVTWTGEAGTEAFF. CDR3 sequence (DNA): TGCGCCAGCAGCCAAGTGACTTGGACAGGAGAGGCTGGCACTGAAGCTTTCTTT.

This clone was counted once. The J gene is TRBJ1-4, the V gene TRBV10-3; 11 nucleotides agree with TRBD1. The V gene end was trimmed by 8 bases and the J gene end by 0 bases; junction bases not matched to a gene: 2. Germline assignment: CDR1 ENHRY and CDR2 SYGVKD. This CDR3 has 15 residues. The DNA for the CDR3 is TGTGCCATCCGGACAGGGGGCGCAACTAATGAAAAACTGTTTTTT. Encoded protein: CAIRTGGATNEKLFF.

As concerns this clone: The junction does not match germline at one end; this may be a read error. CDR3 nucleotide sequence: TGTGCCAGCAGTTTCTCCGGCGGGGGGCTCCATTTT. Its protein product is CASSFSGGGLHF. V and J are TRBV28 and TRBJ2-3; 8 nucleotides match TRBD2. Germline lookup yields CDR1 MDHEN and CDR2 SYDVKM. The CDR3 spans 12 residues.

This clone was seen a handful of times. The CDR3: CASSQFRGGDRVANYGYTF. In DNA, the CDR3 is TGTGCCAGCAGCCAATTCCGGGGGGGGGATAGGGTGGCTAACTATGGCTACACCTTC. The chain joins TRBV3-1 (or the pseudogene TRBV3-2) to TRBJ1-2; D is possibly TRBD1 (5 bases). CDR3 length: 19 residues. CDR1 and CDR2 from the germline V gene are LGHDT and YNNKEL (reference sequence). V dropped 2 bases and J dropped 0 bases, with 22 bases sitting between them.

The rearrangement joins TRBV19 to TRBJ1-3; D is unclear. The CDR3 covers 14 residues. Germline V lookup: CDR1 LNHDA, CDR2 SQIVND (reference sequence). Trimming removed 0 bases at V and 0 bases at J, with 3 bases between. The CDR3 is CASSIDGSGNTIYF. The CDR3 nucleotides read TGTGCCAGTAGTATAGACGGCTCTGGAAACACCATATATTTT.

This rearrangement joins TRBV11-2 to TRBJ2-1; the D gene is possibly TRBD1 (7 bases). V lost 5 bases and J 14 bases, leaving 28 bases between the germline ends. Germline CDR1 is SGHAT and CDR2 is FQNNGV. The CDR3 totals 16 residues. The CDR3 protein is CASSPAVVAGTEGKFF. The CDR3 nucleotides read TGTGCCAGCAGCCCCGCAGTCGTGGCGGGGACAGAAGGGAAGTTCTTC.

The chain employs TRBV6-5 and TRBJ2-3; a possible D gene is TRBD1 (5 bases). V was trimmed by 6 bases and J by 0 bases, leaving 13 bases between them. CDR3 length equals 15 residues. CDR1 MNHEY and CDR2 SVGAGI come from the germline V gene. The CDR3 DNA is TGTGCCAGCAGAACAGGATATACTAGCACAGATACGCAGTATTTT. It specifies CASRTGYTSTDTQYF.

This chain connects TRBV5-4 to TRBJ1-2, with 8 positions matching TRBD1. The CDR3 length is 15 residues. Germline V CDR1 and CDR2: SGHNT, YYREEE (reference sequence). V shed 0 bases, J shed 5 bases, and the junction held 6 bases outside the gene matches. The DNA of the CDR3 is TGTGCCAGCAGCTTGGGTGGGGACAGGTCTTATGGCTACACCTTC. Translating it yields CASSLGGDRSYGYTF.

To note about this clone: The CDR3 end shows no conserved phenylalanine or tryptophan, and so a read error is likely. The limits of the CDR3 on the DNA are not certain, so only TCRdb's listed CDR3 is given. This chain joins TRBV6-6 and TRBJ2-7; the listed D gene, TRBD1, was not tested against the DNA. Looked up from germline, CDR1 is MNHNY and CDR2 is SVGAGI (reference sequence). The length of the CDR3 is 13 amino acids, counting both ends. The CDR3 region is CASSYTEGQVVPS.